This entry lists 25 T cell receptor beta chains sequenced from one sample in a study of persistence of HIV-infected CD4 T cells. The stimulus was lysate of CMV-infected fibroblasts, 8.5 to 10 ug/mL. CD40L/CD69 double-negative CD45RO-high memory CD4+ T cells were collected. Their antigens remain unidentified. This was the immunoSEQ version 4 assay in survey mode. Assay used: immunoSEQ multiplex PCR; TCRdb lists only in-frame clones, some missing. The data contain about 40,000 clones, 80% of them singletons. The sequenced sample was CD4+ T cells sorted from PBMCs after roughly 18-hour stimulation, obtained from a patient who received antiretroviral therapy. These receptors were collected from an adult man with HIV who was CMV-seropositive.

CDR3 protein: CASSFPGLGSEKLFF. CDR3 DNA sequence: TGTGCCAGCAGTTTCCCAGGGCTTGGCAGTGAAAAACTGTTTTTT. The chain joins TRBV28 to TRBJ1-4; perhaps TRBD1 as D (5 bases). The CDR3 length is 15 residues. Germline V gene data show CDR1 as MDHEN and CDR2 as SYDVKM. V was trimmed by 3 bases and J by 7 bases, leaving 15 bases between them. The full variable domain, in which reference TRBV28 and TRBJ1-4 provide the parts outside the CDR3, is DVKVTQSSRYLVKRTGEKVFLECVQDMDHENMFWYRQDPGLGLRLIYFSYDVKMKEKGDIPEGYSVSREKKERFSLILESASTNQTSMYLCASSFPGLGSEKLFFGSGTQLSVL.

The gene calls are TRBV7-9 and TRBJ2-1; 7 bases are a match to TRBD2. J was trimmed by 3 bases and V by 0 bases; bases with no gene match: 2. The CDR3 sequence is 15 residues long. Germline V gives CDR1 SEHNR, CDR2 FQNEAQ (reference sequence). The CDR3 DNA is TGTGCCAGCAGCTTAGCGGGGGGGTTCTACAATGAGCAGTTCTTC. It translates to CASSLAGGFYNEQFF.

The chain links TRBV28 to TRBJ1-5; D remains unclear. V was trimmed by 0 bases and J by 1 base, leaving 4 bases between them. Germline CDR1 MDHEN, CDR2 SYDVKM. This CDR3 spans 14 amino acids. DNA of the CDR3: TGTGCCAGCAGTTTATGGGACAGCAATCAGCCCCAGCATTTT. It encodes CASSLWDSNQPQHF.

J is TRBJ1-6 and V is TRBV4-2, with 7 bases fitting TRBD1. In germline, CDR1 is LGHNA, CDR2 YNFKEQ. Germline trimming cut 0 bases from V and 6 bases from J; bases unmatched to any gene: 5. This CDR3 is 16 amino acids long. CDR3 amino acids: CASSQERTGSNSPLHF. The DNA of the CDR3 is TGTGCCAGCAGCCAAGAGAGGACAGGCAGTAATTCACCCCTCCACTTT.

This clone appeared once. The chain couples TRBV9 to TRBJ1-1; D is uncertain. Germline CDR1 and CDR2: SGDLS and YYNGEE. The CDR3 has 14 amino acids. V lost 4 bases to trimming and J lost 4 bases, with 14 bases between them. The CDR3 coding sequence is TGTGCCAGCAGCCCCGAGAGGGTGGGCACTGAAGCTTTCTTT. Protein: CASSPERVGTEAFF.

The chain employs TRBV5-8 and TRBJ1-4, with 8 bases identical to TRBD1. The V segment lost 4 bases and the J segment 8 bases; nucleotides outside the gene matches: 10. This CDR3 region has 15 residues. CDR1 is SGHTS, CDR2 YDEGEE, per germline. Here the CDR3 DNA reads TGTGCCAGCAGCAAGGACAGGGCCGGGTGGGAAAAACTGTTTTTT. Its translation: CASSKDRAGWEKLFF.

The chain joins TRBV15 to TRBJ2-2, with D hard to call. Germline CDR1 LNHNV, CDR2 YYDKDF (reference sequence). The CDR3 sequence is 12 residues long. Trimming took off 5 bases at V and 4 bases at J, with 5 bases between the two ends. CDR3 amino acids: CATSESTGELFF. CDR3 DNA: TGTGCCACCAGCGAGAGCACCGGGGAGCTGTTTTTT. Full variable domain (rest looked up from reference TRBV15 and TRBJ2-2): DAMVIQNPRYQVTQFGKPVTLSCSQTLNHNVMYWYQQKSSQAPKLLFHYYDKDFNNEADTPDNFQSRRPNTSFCFLDIRSPGLGDTAMYLCATSESTGELFFGEGSRLTVL.

This clone was observed once. The V call is TRBV5-1, the J call TRBJ2-3; 7 bases fit TRBD2. Trimming removed 5 bases from V and 4 bases from J; junction bases left unmatched: 10. Germline V gene lookup returns CDR1 SGHRS and CDR2 YFSETQ. This CDR3 spans 15 amino acids. The chain's CDR3 is CASRGRLAGADTQYF. The CDR3 region has the DNA TGCGCCAGCAGGGGCCGACTAGCCGGGGCAGATACGCAGTATTTT.

The chain links TRBV2 to TRBJ1-6; TRBD1 is a possible D gene (5 bases). Germline V gene lookup returns CDR1 SNHLY and CDR2 FYNNEI. Trimming took off 6 bases at V and 7 bases at J, with 13 bases between the two ends. CDR3 length equals 14 residues. DNA for the CDR3: TGTGCCAGCAGACCGGGACCCGTAAATTCACCCCTCCACTTT. This translates into CASRPGPVNSPLHF.

This rearrangement joins TRBV9 to TRBJ1-5, with no clear D. This CDR3 contains 13 residues. V was pared by 0 bases and J by 4 bases, with 5 bases between. Germline V gene lookup returns CDR1 SGDLS and CDR2 YYNGEE. CDR3 sequence reads: CASSVGENQPQHF. The CDR3 bases are TGTGCCAGCAGCGTAGGGGAGAATCAGCCCCAGCATTTT.

This chain links TRBV10-2 with TRBJ1-5, with D possibly being TRBD1 (5 bases). Germline V gene data show CDR1 as WSHSY and CDR2 as SAAADI. V lost 4 bases, J lost 6 bases, and 10 bases lay in between. This CDR3 has 13 amino acids. In nucleotides, the CDR3 is TGCGCCAGCAGTGCAGGGTTCTTTCAGCCCCAGCATTTT. Amino acid sequence: CASSAGFFQPQHF.

This clone was seen just once. The V and J genes are TRBV4-1 and TRBJ2-1, with 11 nucleotides matching TRBD1. The CDR3 loop spans 17 amino acids. The germline V gene has CDR1 MGHRA and CDR2 YSYEKL. Trimming removed 0 bases from V and 7 bases from J; junction bases left unmatched: 8. The CDR3 nucleotides are TGCGCCAGCAGCCAAGAGCCCGGGACAGGGGGGACGAATGAGCAGTTCTTC. Translated, it gives CASSQEPGTGGTNEQFF.

V is TRBV5-1 and J is TRBJ2-7; 14 bases fit TRBD2. J gave up 4 bases and V 4 bases, and 13 bases lay outside the gene matches. The CDR3 runs 18 residues. CDR1 and CDR2 from the germline V gene are SGHRS and YFSETQ. The CDR3 nucleotides are TGCGCCAGCAGCGCGACCACCCCGGGACTAGCGGGGGATTACGAGCAGTACTTC. Translated: CASSATTPGLAGDYEQYF.

The J gene is TRBJ1-1, the V gene TRBV6-1; TRBD1 might be the D (6 bases). V dropped 5 bases and J dropped 1 base, with 8 bases sitting between them. Per the germline V gene, CDR1 is MNHNS and CDR2 is SASEGT. The CDR3 totals 13 residues. The chain's CDR3 is CASSLQGNTEAFF. The CDR3 nucleotides read TGTGCCAGCAGTTTACAGGGGAACACTGAAGCTTTCTTT.

The CDR3 DNA is TGCGCCAGCAGCTTGGCAGGGGACGGAGCCTACGAGCAGTACTTC. Amino acids: CASSLAGDGAYEQYF. The V and J genes are TRBV5-1 and TRBJ2-7; D might be TRBD1 (6 bases). Trimming stripped 0 bases from V and 2 bases from J, with 12 bases between. The CDR3 covers 15 residues. The germline V gene encodes CDR1 SGHRS and CDR2 YFSETQ.

This rearrangement joins TRBV15 to TRBJ1-5; maybe TRBD1 (5 bases). The V gene lost 1 base and the J gene lost 0 bases, with 13 bases spanning the gap. Germline V gene lookup returns CDR1 LNHNV and CDR2 YYDKDF (reference sequence). This CDR3 has 17 amino acids. CDR3 loop: CATSRGGLGSSNQPQHF. As DNA, the CDR3 is TGTGCCACCAGCAGAGGGGGCCTCGGGTCTAGCAATCAGCCCCAGCATTTT.

V and J are TRBV7-2 and TRBJ2-3, with D maybe TRBD1 (6 bases). The germline gives CDR1 SGHTA, CDR2 FQGNSA. This CDR3 is built from 16 residues. Trimming took 3 bases from V and 0 from J, leaving 13 bases between them. CDR3 coding DNA: TGTGCCAGCAGCTTGGCGACAGGACCTAGCACAGATACGCAGTATTTT. This codes for CASSLATGPSTDTQYF.

The rearrangement links TRBV6-6 to TRBJ1-1; D is possibly TRBD1 (5 bases). Germline V gene sequence: CDR1 MNHNY, CDR2 SVGAGI (reference sequence). Trimming shortened V by 0 bases and J by 6 bases, and 8 bases separated the two germline ends. The CDR3 is 13 amino acids. The CDR3 bases are TGTGCCAGCAGTTACTCAGGGGAGGCTGAAGCTTTCTTT. Amino acid sequence: CASSYSGEAEAFF.

The chain combines TRBV4-1 with TRBJ2-7, with 15 bases matching TRBD2. J gave up 0 bases and V 4 bases, and 7 bases lay outside the gene matches. CDR1 is MGHRA, CDR2 YSYEKL, per germline. The CDR3 is 18 residues long. The CDR3 DNA reads as TGCGCCAGCAGCCCGGGACTAGCGGGGGGAACACTCTCCTACGAGCAGTACTTC. The encoded protein is CASSPGLAGGTLSYEQYF.

This chain joins TRBV5-6 and TRBJ2-1; 11 nucleotides match TRBD2. V trimming: 2 bases; J trimming: 4 bases; junction bases outside the gene matches: 2. Germline lookup yields CDR1 SGHDT and CDR2 YYEEEE. This CDR3 region has 15 residues. The CDR3 loop reads CASSFRLAGYNEQFF. The DNA of the CDR3 is TGTGCCAGCAGCTTCCGACTAGCGGGGTACAATGAGCAGTTCTTC.

The chain employs TRBV10-3 and TRBJ2-1; 7 bases match TRBD1. The CDR3 loop spans 14 amino acids. Unmatched junction bases numbered 6, after V lost 3 bases and J lost 7 bases. Looked up from germline, CDR1 is ENHRY and CDR2 is SYGVKD. The CDR3 loop is CAISDPVRGNEQFF. The DNA of the CDR3 is TGTGCCATCAGTGACCCAGTCAGGGGGAATGAGCAGTTCTTC.

The chain joins TRBV2 to TRBJ2-7; TRBD2 matches at 11 bases. Germline lookup yields CDR1 SNHLY and CDR2 FYNNEI. With V trimmed by 7 bases and J by 2 bases, 7 bases remained unmatched. The CDR3 is made up of 15 amino acids. The CDR3 sequence: CASKLAGDTTYEQYF. The CDR3 DNA reads TGTGCCAGCAAACTAGCGGGGGATACAACCTACGAGCAGTACTTC.

This chain connects TRBV6-5 to TRBJ2-7; possible D gene TRBD2, 6 bases. The CDR3 spans 14 residues. From germline, CDR1 is MNHEY and CDR2 SVGAGI. V lost 8 bases to trimming and J lost 0 bases, with 14 bases between them. CDR3 nucleotide sequence: TGTGCCAGCTTTCGCGGGGCCCCCTCCTACGAGCAGTACTTC. Protein: CASFRGAPSYEQYF.

The chain couples TRBV28 to TRBJ1-6; D is undetermined. Germline CDR1 and CDR2: MDHEN and SYDVKM. There are 16 residues in the CDR3. Trimming took off 5 bases at V and 7 bases at J, with 18 bases between the two ends. The CDR3 protein is CASSLLTLLANSPLHF. Here the CDR3 DNA reads TGTGCCAGCAGTCTCTTGACACTTTTGGCCAATTCACCCCTCCACTTT.

V usage is TRBV25-1 and J usage is TRBJ2-3; weak D call: TRBD2 (7 bases). From germline, CDR1 is MGHDK and CDR2 SYGVNS. CDR3 length equals 14 residues. V dropped 1 base and J dropped 4 bases, with 9 bases sitting between them. CDR3 residues: CASSESGGADTQYF. For the CDR3, the DNA is TGTGCCAGCAGTGAATCGGGGGGCGCAGATACGCAGTATTTT.